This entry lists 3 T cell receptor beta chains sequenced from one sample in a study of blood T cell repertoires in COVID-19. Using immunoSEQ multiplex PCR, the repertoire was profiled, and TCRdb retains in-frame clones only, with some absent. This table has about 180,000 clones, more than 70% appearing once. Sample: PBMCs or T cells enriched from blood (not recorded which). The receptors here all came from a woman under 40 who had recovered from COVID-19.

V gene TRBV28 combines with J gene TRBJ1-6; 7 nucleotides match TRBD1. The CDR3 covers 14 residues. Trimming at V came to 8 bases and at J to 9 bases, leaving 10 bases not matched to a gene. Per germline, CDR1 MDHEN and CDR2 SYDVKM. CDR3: CASRTGADGSPLHF. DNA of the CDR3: TGTGCCAGCCGCACAGGGGCCGATGGTTCACCCCTCCACTTT.

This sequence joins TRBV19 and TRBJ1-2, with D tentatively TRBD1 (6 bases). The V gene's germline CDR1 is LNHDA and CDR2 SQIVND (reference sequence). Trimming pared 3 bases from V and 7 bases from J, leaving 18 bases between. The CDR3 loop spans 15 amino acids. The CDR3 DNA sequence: TGTGCCAGTAGTATCGGCTACACAGGGAGTCGTGGCTACACCTTC. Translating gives CASSIGYTGSRGYTF.

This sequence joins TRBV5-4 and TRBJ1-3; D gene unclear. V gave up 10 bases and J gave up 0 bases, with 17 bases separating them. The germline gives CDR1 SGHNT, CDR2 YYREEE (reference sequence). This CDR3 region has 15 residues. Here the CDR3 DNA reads TGTGCCTCTAGTCAGCGGGCCCCCTCTGGAAACACCATATATTTT. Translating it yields CASSQRAPSGNTIYF.